Listed below are T cell receptor beta chains from one sample, sequenced in a study of OX40 agonist ivuxolimab in advanced cancers. The table came from immunoSEQ multiplex PCR; TCRdb's copy has only in-frame clones and leaves some out. This sample has 60,000 to 100,000 clones, with roughly 94% found just once. The material sequenced was CD4+ or CD8+ T cells sorted from blood, taken in a trial of the OX40 agonist ivuxolimab. These receptors all come from an adult with an advanced solid tumor such as melanoma, head and neck, liver or kidney cancer. The conserved cysteine and the conserved F or W are not part of the CDR3 here.

TRBJ2-5 13 TRBV27 ASSSFGTAQETQY
TRBJ2-5 13 TRBV13 ASSSDYAGEETQY
TRBJ2-1 11 TRBV5-4 ASTLGRANEQF
TRBJ2-7 10 TRBV29-1 SVEDRIHEQY
TRBJ2-1 12 TRBV9 ASSSGQLYNEQF
TRBJ1-1 10 TRBV7-9 ASSFGQTEAF
TRBJ1-5 13 TRBV19 ASSHGTGGNQPQH
TRBJ2-7 10 TRBV29-1 SVRQGVYEQY
TRBJ2-1 10 TRBV10-3 AISPGGTEQF
TRBJ2-7 9 TRBV2 ASSPGYEQY
TRBJ2-1 15 TRBV7-7 ASSLGLDRGLHNEQF
TRBJ2-7 10 TRBV25-1 ASSPGVYEQY
TRBJ2-7 15 TRBV12-5 ASGFGIQGRLSYEQY
TRBJ1-1 14 TRBV4-1 ASSQDTPGGYAEAF
TRBJ2-2 16 TRBV5-6 ASSLGLAGDPNTGELF
TRBJ1-5 12 TRBV9 ASSLGPGNRPQH
TRBJ2-1 11 TRBV6-5 ASSLGLADEQF
TRBJ2-3 12 TRBV6-5 ASSRDRSTDTQY
TRBJ1-2 14 TRBV27 ASSLSWGGSSYGYT
TRBJ1-6 12 TRBV7-9 ASSSDRGNSPLH
TRBJ1-5 11 TRBV6-5 ASSLGSNQPQH
TRBJ2-7 11 TRBV6-6 ASTIGNSYEQY
TRBJ1-6 14 TRBV13 ASSPRTGARNSPLH
TRBJ2-7 13 TRBV5-1 ASSPGTGGAYEQY
TRBJ2-2 14 TRBV6-5 ASSYGGERVTGELF
TRBJ2-7 10 TRBV9 ASSSGFYEQY
TRBJ2-1 14 TRBV7-8 ASSLSRSYYYNEQF
TRBJ2-7 14 TRBV28 ASSLPRDRVTYEQY
TRBJ2-7 12 TRBV4-3 ASSQDLGGHEQY
TRBJ2-3 15 TRBV28 ASSLPGPYRGSDTQY
TRBJ2-2 14 TRBV5-1 ASTSVELAGTGELF
TRBJ2-7 15 TRBV4-3 ASSQEGGQGRGVEQY
TRBJ2-5 13 TRBV7-8 ASSLGARLQETQY
TRBJ2-1 12 TRBV6-5 ASSYSGYYNEQF
TRBJ2-7 12 TRBV28 ASSLLGGAYEQY
TRBJ2-5 12 TRBV4-1 ASSLHRGEETQY
TRBJ2-5 11 TRBV19 ASSLWEMETQY
TRBJ1-2 12 TRBV4-3 ASSHRQGNYGYT
TRBJ1-2 12 TRBV6-1 ASNPAGTGDGYT
TRBJ1-5 12 TRBV5-6 ASSLDSSNQPQH
TRBJ2-2 16 TRBV4-2 ASSPGASGIPLGGELF
TRBJ1-2 15 TRBV9 ASSVDLGGQGSYGYT
TRBJ1-5 12 TRBV6-1 ASSEVGANQPQH
TRBJ2-1 13 TRBV19 ASSIATGPYNEQF
TRBJ2-7 13 TRBV4-3 ASSQDRTTGYEQY
TRBJ2-1 13 TRBV7-6 ASSLDSTSYNEQF
TRBJ2-7 11 TRBV2 ASSGTATYEQY
TRBJ2-5 12 TRBV28 ASSLWGPQETQY
TRBJ2-1 11 TRBV10-1 ASSEPAGAEQF
TRBJ1-2 12 TRBV6-6 ASTYLGQNYGYT
TRBJ1-5 12 TRBV27 ASSLSASNQPQH
TRBJ1-6 13 TRBV7-9 ASTERTGPNSPLH
TRBJ2-7 11 TRBV19 ASSIVSVGEQY
TRBJ2-7 11 TRBV4-1 ASSPSPSYEQY
TRBJ2-7 11 TRBV7-9 ASSHTVSYEQY